This T cell receptor (beta chain) appears in the sequencing data of a study of neoadjuvant anti-PD-1 for oral cavity cancer. The overall study: Most patients had three to four biweekly doses of 3 mg/kg nivolumab before resection.

In this sample, this clone turned up a few times. The protocol was immunoSEQ multiplex PCR, while the TCRdb copy is restricted to in-frame clones and leaves out a portion. Of some 15,000 clones in the sample, 71% are singletons; the top ten hold roughly 3.2%. CDR3 length equals 18 residues. Trimming took 4 bases from V and 1 from J; bases not matched to a gene: 8. Germline values: CDR1 MGHRA, CDR2 YSYEKL. This TCR was recovered from a person between 35 and 79 years old with oral cavity squamous cell carcinoma. The sample in question was PBMCs, obtained before nivolumab (anti-PD-1) treatment. The gene calls are TRBV4-1 and TRBJ2-2, with 11 bases aligning to TRBD2. The CDR3 sequence: CASSRRQTSGENTGELFF. In DNA, the CDR3 is TGCGCCAGCAGCCGAAGGCAGACTAGCGGGGAGAACACCGGGGAGCTGTTTTTT.